This note documents a single TCR beta chain sequence. This entry is derived from a study of cytomegalovirus exposure and HLA in healthy donors. Germline V gene data show CDR1 as SEHNR and CDR2 as FQNEAQ (reference sequence). This CDR3 has 14 residues. The V segment lost 4 bases and the J segment 5 bases; nucleotides outside the gene matches: 4. Primers included in the PCR were 60 Vbeta and 13 Jbeta primers. Only in-frame clones appear in the TCRdb table, and some are missing; sequencing was by immunoSEQ multiplex PCR. The sample records 140,000 to 150,000 clones, approximately 78% being singletons. The chain is built from TRBV7-9 and TRBJ2-1; 8 bases match TRBD1. This TCR derives from a middle-aged man in good health and CMV-seropositive. The sequenced sample consisted of PBMCs. The CDR3 sequence is CASSSKTGDNEQFF. CDR3 sequence (DNA): TGTGCCAGCAGCTCCAAGACAGGGGACAATGAGCAGTTCTTC.